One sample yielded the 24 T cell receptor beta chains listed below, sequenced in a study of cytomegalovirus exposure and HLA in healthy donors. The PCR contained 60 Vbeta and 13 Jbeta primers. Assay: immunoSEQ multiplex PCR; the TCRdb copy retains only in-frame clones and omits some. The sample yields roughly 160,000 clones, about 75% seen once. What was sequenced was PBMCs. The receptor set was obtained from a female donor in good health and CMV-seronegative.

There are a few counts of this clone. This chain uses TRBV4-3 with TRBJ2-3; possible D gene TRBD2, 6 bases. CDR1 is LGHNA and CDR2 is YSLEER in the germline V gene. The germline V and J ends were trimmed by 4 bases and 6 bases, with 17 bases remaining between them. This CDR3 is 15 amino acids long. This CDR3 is CASSLGGAPSDTQYF. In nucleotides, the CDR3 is TGCGCCAGCAGCCTCGGGGGAGCCCCCTCGGATACGCAGTATTTT.

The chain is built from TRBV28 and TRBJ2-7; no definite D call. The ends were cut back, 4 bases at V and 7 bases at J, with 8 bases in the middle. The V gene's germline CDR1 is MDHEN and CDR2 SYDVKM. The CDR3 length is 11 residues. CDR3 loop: CASSSIREQYF. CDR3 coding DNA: TGTGCCAGCAGTTCTATTCGGGAGCAGTACTTC. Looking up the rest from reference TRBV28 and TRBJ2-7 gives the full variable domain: DVKVTQSSRYLVKRTGEKVFLECVQDMDHENMFWYRQDPGLGLRLIYFSYDVKMKEKGDIPEGYSVSREKKERFSLILESASTNQTSMYLCASSSIREQYFGPGTRLTVT.

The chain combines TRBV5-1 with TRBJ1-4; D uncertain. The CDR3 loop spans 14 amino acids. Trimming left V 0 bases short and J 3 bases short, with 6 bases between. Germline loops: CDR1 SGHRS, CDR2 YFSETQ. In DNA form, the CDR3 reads TGCGCCAGCAGCTTGGACGGGGCTAATGAAAAACTGTTTTTT. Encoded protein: CASSLDGANEKLFF.

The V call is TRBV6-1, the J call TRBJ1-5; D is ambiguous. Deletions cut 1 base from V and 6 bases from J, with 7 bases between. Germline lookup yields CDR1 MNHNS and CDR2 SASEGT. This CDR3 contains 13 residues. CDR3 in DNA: TGTGCCAGCAGTGAAGGGCATGGTCAGCCCCAGCATTTT. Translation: CASSEGHGQPQHF.

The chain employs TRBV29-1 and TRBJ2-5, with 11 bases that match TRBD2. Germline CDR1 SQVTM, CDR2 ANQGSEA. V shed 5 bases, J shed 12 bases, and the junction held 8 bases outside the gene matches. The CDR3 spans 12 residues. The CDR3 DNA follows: TGCAGCGTTCGGGGACTAGCGGTAAGGGAGTACTTC. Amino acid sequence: CSVRGLAVREYF. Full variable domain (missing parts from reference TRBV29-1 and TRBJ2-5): SAVISQKPSRDICQRGTSLTIQCQVDSQVTMMFWYRQQPGQSLTLIATANQGSEATYESGFVIDKFPISRPNLTFSTLTVSNMSPEDSSIYLCSVRGLAVREYFGPGTRLLVL.

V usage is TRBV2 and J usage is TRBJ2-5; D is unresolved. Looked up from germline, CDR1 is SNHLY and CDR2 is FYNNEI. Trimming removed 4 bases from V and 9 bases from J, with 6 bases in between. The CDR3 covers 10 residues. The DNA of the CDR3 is TGTGCCAGCAGTGTCCAGGCCCAGTACTTC. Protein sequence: CASSVQAQYF.

The DNA for the CDR3 is TGCGCCAGCAGCCAAGATTTCTGGCAGAGAACTAGCGGACTCACAGATACGCAGTATTTT. As protein: CASSQDFWQRTSGLTDTQYF. J is TRBJ2-3 and V is TRBV4-3; 8 bases map to TRBD2. V lost 0 bases, J lost 2 bases, and 16 bases stayed unmatched. This CDR3 comprises 20 residues. Germline V CDR1 and CDR2: LGHNA, YSLEER.

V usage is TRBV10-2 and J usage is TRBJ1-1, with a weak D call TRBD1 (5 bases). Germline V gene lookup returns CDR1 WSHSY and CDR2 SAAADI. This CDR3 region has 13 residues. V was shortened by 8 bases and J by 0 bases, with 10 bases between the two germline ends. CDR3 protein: CASSTGLNTEAFF. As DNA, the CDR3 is TGCGCCAGCTCCACAGGTTTGAACACTGAAGCTTTCTTT.

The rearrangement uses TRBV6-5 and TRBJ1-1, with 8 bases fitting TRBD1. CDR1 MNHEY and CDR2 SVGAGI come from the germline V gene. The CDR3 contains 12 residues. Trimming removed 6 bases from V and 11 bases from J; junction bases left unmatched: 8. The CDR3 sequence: CASRPRTGSAFF. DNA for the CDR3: TGTGCCAGCAGACCTCGGACAGGGAGCGCTTTCTTT.

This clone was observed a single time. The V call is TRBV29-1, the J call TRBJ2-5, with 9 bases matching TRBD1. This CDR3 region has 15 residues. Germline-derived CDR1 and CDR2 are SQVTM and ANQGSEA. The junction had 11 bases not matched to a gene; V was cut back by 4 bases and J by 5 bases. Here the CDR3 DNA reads TGCAGCGTTGGGGCCACACAGGGGGCTCGGGAGACCCAGTACTTC. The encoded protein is CSVGATQGARETQYF.

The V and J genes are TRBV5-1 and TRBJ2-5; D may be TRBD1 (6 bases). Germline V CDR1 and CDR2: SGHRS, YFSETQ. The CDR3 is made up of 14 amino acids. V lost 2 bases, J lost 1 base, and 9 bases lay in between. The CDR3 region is CASSLQGPQETQYF. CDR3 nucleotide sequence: TGCGCCAGCAGCTTACAGGGTCCCCAAGAGACCCAGTACTTC.

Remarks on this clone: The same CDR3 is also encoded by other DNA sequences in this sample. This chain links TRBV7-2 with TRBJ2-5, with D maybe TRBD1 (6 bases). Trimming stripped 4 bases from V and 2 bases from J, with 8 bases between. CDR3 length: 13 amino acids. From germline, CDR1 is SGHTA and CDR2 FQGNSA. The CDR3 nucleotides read TGTGCCAGCAGCTCGGACAGACAAGAGACCCAGTACTTC. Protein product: CASSSDRQETQYF.

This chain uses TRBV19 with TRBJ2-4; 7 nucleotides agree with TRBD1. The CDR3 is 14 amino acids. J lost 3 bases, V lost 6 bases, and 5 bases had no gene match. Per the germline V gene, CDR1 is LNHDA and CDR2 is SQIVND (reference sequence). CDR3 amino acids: CASRPTGDKNIQYF. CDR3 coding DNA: TGTGCCAGTAGGCCCACAGGGGACAAAAACATTCAGTACTTC.

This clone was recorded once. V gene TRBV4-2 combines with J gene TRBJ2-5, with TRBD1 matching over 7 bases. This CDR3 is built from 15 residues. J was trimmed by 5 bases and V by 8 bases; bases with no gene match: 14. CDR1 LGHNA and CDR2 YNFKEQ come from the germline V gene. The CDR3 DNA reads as TGTGCCAGCGGTGGGACAGCCGGACTGGGCGAGACCCAGTACTTC. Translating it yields CASGGTAGLGETQYF.

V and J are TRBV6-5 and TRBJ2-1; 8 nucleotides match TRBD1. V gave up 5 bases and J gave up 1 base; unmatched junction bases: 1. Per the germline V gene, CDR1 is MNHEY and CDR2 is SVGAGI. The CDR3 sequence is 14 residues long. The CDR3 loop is CASSQGASYNEQFF. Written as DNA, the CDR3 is TGTGCCAGCAGTCAGGGGGCGTCCTACAATGAGCAGTTCTTC.

This CDR3 is CASSLGRDRGRRTGELFF. CDR3 nucleotides: TGTGCCAGCAGCTTGGGGCGGGACAGGGGGCGCCGAACCGGGGAGCTGTTTTTT. V usage is TRBV5-6 and J usage is TRBJ2-2; 12 bases agree with TRBD1. Germline V CDR1 and CDR2: SGHDT, YYEEEE. V lost 0 bases to trimming and J lost 5 bases; unmatched junction nucleotides: 8. The CDR3 is made up of 18 amino acids.

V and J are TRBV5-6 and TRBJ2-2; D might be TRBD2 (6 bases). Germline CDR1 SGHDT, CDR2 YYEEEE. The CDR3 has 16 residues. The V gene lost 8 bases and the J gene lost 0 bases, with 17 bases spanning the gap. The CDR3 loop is CASKLGGFSNTGELFF. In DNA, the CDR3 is TGTGCCAGTAAGCTTGGGGGGTTTTCGAACACCGGGGAGCTGTTTTTT.

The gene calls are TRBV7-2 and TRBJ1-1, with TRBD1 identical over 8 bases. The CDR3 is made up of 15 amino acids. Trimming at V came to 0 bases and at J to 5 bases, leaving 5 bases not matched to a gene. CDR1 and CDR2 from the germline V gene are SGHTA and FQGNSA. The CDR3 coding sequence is TGTGCCAGCAGCTTAGCCCCTGGACAGGGAACTGAAGCTTTCTTT. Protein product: CASSLAPGQGTEAFF.

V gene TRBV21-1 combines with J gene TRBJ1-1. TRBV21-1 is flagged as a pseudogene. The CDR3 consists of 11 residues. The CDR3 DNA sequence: TGTGCCAGCAGCTCTTACACTGAAGCTTTCTTT. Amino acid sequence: CASSSYTEAFF.

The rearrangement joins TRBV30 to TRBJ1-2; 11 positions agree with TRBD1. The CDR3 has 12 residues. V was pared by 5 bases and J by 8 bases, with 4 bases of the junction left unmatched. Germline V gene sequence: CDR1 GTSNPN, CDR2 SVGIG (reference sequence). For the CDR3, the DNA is TGTGCCTGGGGACAGGGGGCTTGGGGCTACACCTTC. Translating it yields CAWGQGAWGYTF.

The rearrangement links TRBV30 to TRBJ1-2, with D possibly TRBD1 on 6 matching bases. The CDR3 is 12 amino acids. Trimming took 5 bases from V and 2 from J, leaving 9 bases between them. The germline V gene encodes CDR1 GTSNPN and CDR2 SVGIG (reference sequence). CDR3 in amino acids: CAWETGNYGYTF. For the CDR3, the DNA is TGTGCCTGGGAAACAGGGAACTATGGCTACACCTTC.

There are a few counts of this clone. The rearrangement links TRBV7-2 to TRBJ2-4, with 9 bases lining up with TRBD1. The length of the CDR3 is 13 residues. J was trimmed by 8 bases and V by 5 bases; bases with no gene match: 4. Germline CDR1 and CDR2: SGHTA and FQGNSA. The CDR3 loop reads CASSPRDRDIQYF. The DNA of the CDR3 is TGTGCCAGCAGCCCTCGGGACAGGGACATTCAGTACTTC.

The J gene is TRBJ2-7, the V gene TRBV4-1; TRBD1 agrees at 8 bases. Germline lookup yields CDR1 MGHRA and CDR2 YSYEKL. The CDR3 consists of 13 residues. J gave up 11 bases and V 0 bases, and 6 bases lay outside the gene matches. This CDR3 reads CASSQDKEDREYF. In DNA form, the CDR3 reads TGCGCCAGCAGCCAAGATAAGGAGGACAGGGAGTACTTC.

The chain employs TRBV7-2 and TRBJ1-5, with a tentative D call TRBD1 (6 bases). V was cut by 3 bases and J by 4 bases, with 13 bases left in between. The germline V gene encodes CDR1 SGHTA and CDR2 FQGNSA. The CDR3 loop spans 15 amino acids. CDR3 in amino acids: CASSFSTGRNQPQHF. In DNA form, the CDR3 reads TGTGCCAGCAGCTTTTCGACAGGAAGGAATCAGCCCCAGCATTTT.